This is a list of T cell receptor beta chains from one sample in a study of Ad26.COV2.S vaccination and SARS-CoV-2 variants. Repertoires were generated with immunoSEQ multiplex PCR, while TCRdb's copy carries only in-frame clones and drops some. The sample includes around 450,000 clones, roughly 89% of them seen just once. Sequencing used peripheral blood, obtained in a trial of Ad26.COV2.S vaccine versus placebo. The receptor set was obtained from a person aged 18 to 59 who received the Ad26.COV2.S COVID-19 vaccine or a placebo. Both conserved end residues are part of each CDR3. D genes are given only for firm matches. For some rows the clone size is stated as once, few or many, or as a class when expanded; others skip it.

TRBV6-6,.,12,.,TRBJ1-2,TGTGCCAGCAGTTGGGACCTGTATGGCTACACCTTC,CASSWDLYGYTF
TRBV5-8,few,14,.,TRBJ1-5,TGTGCCAGCAGCTTGCGGCGGAGAGATCAGCCCCAGCATTTT,CASSLRRRDQPQHF
TRBV10-3,.,15,TRBD1,TRBJ1-5,TGTGCCATCAGTGGGGGACAGGGATACAACCAGCCCCAGCATTTT,CAISGGQGYNQPQHF
TRBV2,.,15,TRBD1,TRBJ1-1,TGTGCCAGCAGTGTGAGAGGGGGCGTTGGCACTGAAGCTTTCTTT,CASSVRGGVGTEAFF
TRBV4-3,.,13,.,TRBJ1-5,TGCGCCAGCAGCCAAGATAGGCGACAGCCCCAGCATTTT,CASSQDRRQPQHF
TRBV28,.,15,TRBD1,TRBJ1-2,TGTGCCAGCAGTTTCGGGGCAGGGGGAATCTATGGCTACACCTTC,CASSFGAGGIYGYTF
TRBV6-2/TRBV6-3,.,16,TRBD2,TRBJ2-1,TGTGCCAGCAGTTACTCACTAGCGGGAGAACGGGATGAGCAGTTCTTC,CASSYSLAGERDEQFF
TRBV28,.,16,TRBD1,TRBJ2-6,TGTGCCAGCAGTCGCGACAGGGCCTTGGGGGCCAACGTCCTGACTTTC,CASSRDRALGANVLTF
TRBV18,once,15,TRBD1,TRBJ1-3,TGTGCCAGCTCACTCCGGGACAGCTCTGGAAACACCATATATTTT,CASSLRDSSGNTIYF
TRBV25-1,.,14,.,TRBJ1-4,TGTGCCAGCAGTGAACAGGAGGCCGATGAAAAACTGTTTTTT,CASSEQEADEKLFF
TRBV5-1,once,16,.,TRBJ1-6,TGCGCCAGCGGCCCCGGGACGACAATCTATAATTCACCCCTCCACTTT,CASGPGTTIYNSPLHF
TRBV4-1,.,16,.,TRBJ2-7,TGCGCCAGCAGCCAAGAGGGATCCGGGGCTCACAGCGAGCAGTACTTC,CASSQEGSGAHSEQYF
TRBV13,.,19,TRBD1,TRBJ2-4,TGTGCCAGCAGCCCCCGGACAGGGAGAGAGAGATTAGGCAAAAACATTCAGTACTTC,CASSPRTGRERLGKNIQYF
TRBV4-1,once,15,.,TRBJ2-3,TGCGCCAGCAGCCAAAGACAGGTGGGAACAGATACGCAGTATTTT,CASSQRQVGTDTQYF
TRBV30,.,12,.,TRBJ2-3,TGTGCCTGGAGTGGGGGTACAGATACGCAGTATTTT,CAWSGGTDTQYF
TRBV24-1,.,13,.,TRBJ1-2,TGTGCCACCAGTGATTGGGGGGACTATGGCTACACCTTC,CATSDWGDYGYTF
TRBV5-4,.,16,.,TRBJ2-1,TGTGCTACTGGCGAAGGGACAACGAGCTCCTACAATGAGCAGTTCTTC,CATGEGTTSSYNEQFF
TRBV7-2,.,15,TRBD1,TRBJ2-7,TGTGCCAGCAGTTCTCCGGACAGGGCCTCCTACGAGCAGTACTTC,CASSSPDRASYEQYF
TRBV5-1,once,15,TRBD1,TRBJ1-4,TGCGCCAGCAGCTTGGTGGGGACAGAGGATGAAAAACTGTTTTTT,CASSLVGTEDEKLFF
TRBV5-8,.,12,.,TRBJ2-1,TGTGCCAGCAGCGGAACAGGGAATGAGCAGTTCTTC,CASSGTGNEQFF
TRBV5-4,.,12,.,TRBJ2-1,TGTGCCAGCAGCTTACGGGTTAATGAGCAGTTCTTC,CASSLRVNEQFF
TRBV7-2,.,13,.,TRBJ2-7,TGTGCCAGCAGCTTTCAGGTGACCTACGAGCAGTACTTC,CASSFQVTYEQYF
TRBV4-3,once,17,TRBD1,TRBJ1-1,TGCGCCAGCAGCCAAAGTACCCACAGGGGACTGAACACTGAAGCTTTCTTT,CASSQSTHRGLNTEAFF
TRBV5-5,.,14,.,TRBJ1-5,TGTGCCAGCAGCTTGGTTGGGGGTGGTCAGCCCCAGCATTTT,CASSLVGGGQPQHF
TRBV5-1,.,16,.,TRBJ2-2,TGCGCCAGCAGCACCACCGGGACACCGAACACCGGGGAGCTGTTTTTT,CASSTTGTPNTGELFF
TRBV19,.,13,.,TRBJ1-2,TGTGCCAGTAGTATACGCGGGACACGAGGCTACACCTTC,CASSIRGTRGYTF
TRBV28,.,14,TRBD1,TRBJ2-7,TGTGCCAGCAGCCCGACAGGGATTCCCCACGAGCAGTACTTC,CASSPTGIPHEQYF
TRBV19,.,16,.,TRBJ2-5,TGTGCCAGTAGGGGCTATGAACGGGGCCTGCAAGAGACCCAGTACTTC,CASRGYERGLQETQYF
TRBV24-1,.,16,TRBD2,TRBJ2-3,TGTGCCACCAGTGTATTTGGCGGGGGACCCACAGATACGCAGTATTTT,CATSVFGGGPTDTQYF
TRBV5-5,.,15,.,TRBJ1-1,TGTGCCAGCAGTCAACGGGACGACATGAACACTGAAGCTTTCTTT,CASSQRDDMNTEAFF
TRBV5-5,.,17,.,TRBJ2-2,TGTGCCAGCAGCCCCCCAGGAGGCCTAGCAGGCACCGGGGAGCTGTTTTTT,CASSPPGGLAGTGELFF
TRBV6-2/TRBV6-3,.,17,.,TRBJ1-3,TGTGCCAGCAGTCCCCTCCCACAGGGTTCTACTGGAAACACCATATATTTT,CASSPLPQGSTGNTIYF
TRBV27,.,14,TRBD2,TRBJ2-3,TGTGCCAGCAGTCGCGGGAGAGGTACAGATACGCAGTATTTT,CASSRGRGTDTQYF
TRBV7-5,.,10,.,TRBJ2-2,TGTGCCAGGCATCTCGGGGAGCTGTTTTTT,CARHLGELFF
TRBV6-5,.,15,.,TRBJ2-2,TGTGCCAGCAGCCTCTTTCAATCGAACACCGGGGAGCTGTTTTTT,CASSLFQSNTGELFF
TRBV14,.,15,.,TRBJ1-1,TGTGCCAGCAGCGTCCGGGACCCGCCCATCCCTGAAGCTTTCTTT,CASSVRDPPIPEAFF
TRBV5-1,.,17,.,TRBJ2-1,TGCGCCAGCAGCCCCGAACGAGGGGGGGGGACACACAATGAGCAGTTCTTC,CASSPERGGGTHNEQFF